This TCR beta chain appears in the sequencing data of a study of CD8 T cells in Susac syndrome. Random hexamers were used to reverse transcribe roughly 0.45 to 1 ug of RNA. Multiplex PCR with immunoSEQ amplified the TCR beta CDR3 across 54 Vbeta and 13 Jbeta. From the immunoSEQ multiplex PCR reads, TCRdb called clonotypes with MiXCR, one entry per CDR3 protein. This sample has under 200,000 distinct CDR3 sequences; around 95% occur once, and the top ten carry less than 0.2%. The CDR3 covers 14 residues. V lost 6 bases and J 6 bases, leaving 20 bases between the germline ends. Germline V gives CDR1 SQVTM, CDR2 ANQGSEA.

The TCR was taken from a human donor with multiple sclerosis. Specimen: CD8+ T cells from PBMCs. The gene calls are TRBV29-1 and TRBJ2-5; D might be TRBD2 (7 bases). CDR3 coding DNA: TGCAGCGTCTACGGGGGGCCGGTCCTTCAGACCCAGTACTTC. Protein: CSVYGGPVLQTQYF.